Reported below is one T cell receptor beta chain. The data belong to a study of blood T cell repertoires in COVID-19. Study-level background: The samples span acute and convalescent COVID-19 from the United States, Italy and Spain. PBMCs, B-cell-depleted T cells, or T cells provided the cDNA or gDNA that made up the material.

The Seattle site enrolled patients during active infection and followed them longitudinally. V lost 6 bases and J lost 2, with 13 bases in between. This CDR3 has 14 amino acids. Per the germline V gene, CDR1 is SGHVS and CDR2 is FNYEAQ. Authors' analysis steps: Amplification of reference gene primers provided the estimated nucleated cell counts. Libraries were prepared by immunoSEQ multiplex PCR; TCRdb keeps only in-frame clonotypes and omits some of them. The V and J calls and clone size were taken over from that table, and D and trimming were inferred from the DNA. The sample gives about 480,000 clones, roughly 87% of which show up once; roughly 0.9% is in the top ten.

What was sequenced was peripheral blood. The clonotype comes from a man between 18 and 35 years old with COVID-19, enrolled during active disease. The J gene is TRBJ1-1, the V gene TRBV7-6, with a weak D call TRBD1 (6 bases). CDR3 sequence: CASRPRGGNTEAFF. The CDR3 DNA reads TGTGCCAGCAGACCGAGGGGGGGAAACACTGAAGCTTTCTTT.